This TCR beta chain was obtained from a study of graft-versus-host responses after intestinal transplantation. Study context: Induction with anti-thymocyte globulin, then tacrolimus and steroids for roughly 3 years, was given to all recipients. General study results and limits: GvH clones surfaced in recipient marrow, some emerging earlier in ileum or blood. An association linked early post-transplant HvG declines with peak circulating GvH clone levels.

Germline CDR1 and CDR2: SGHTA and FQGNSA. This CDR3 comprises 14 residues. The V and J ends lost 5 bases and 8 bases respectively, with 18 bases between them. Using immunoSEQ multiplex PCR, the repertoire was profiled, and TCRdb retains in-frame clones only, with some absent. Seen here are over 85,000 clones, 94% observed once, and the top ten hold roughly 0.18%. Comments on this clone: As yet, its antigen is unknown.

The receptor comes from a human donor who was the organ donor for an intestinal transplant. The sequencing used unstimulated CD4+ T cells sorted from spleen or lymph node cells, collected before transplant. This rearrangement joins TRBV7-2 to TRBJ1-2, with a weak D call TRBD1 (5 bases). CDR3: CASSVGGATSGYTF. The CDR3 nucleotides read TGTGCCAGCAGCGTCGGCGGGGCGACTAGCGGCTACACCTTC.